This TCR beta chain was documented in a study of persistence of HIV-infected CD4 T cells. Study-level background: Donors were ART-treated; their CMV- and Gag-responding CD4+ T cells were isolated.

This clone appeared once. The antigen is undetermined. Lysates of CMV-infected fibroblasts at about 10 ug/mL stimulated these cells. Memory cells lacking CD40L and CD69 with high CD45RO were sorted. The immunoSEQ assay was version 4, run in survey mode. Assay: immunoSEQ multiplex PCR; the TCRdb copy retains only in-frame clones and omits some. The table records some 48,000 clones, about 81% of them present only once. Study-level findings and limits: Bulk TCR data could not be restricted to HIV-1-infected CMV-responding cells.

V lost 4 bases and J lost 4, with 14 bases in between. The V gene's germline CDR1 is SGHNT and CDR2 YYREEE (reference sequence). The CDR3 is 14 residues long. The chain recombines TRBV5-4 with TRBJ1-1, with D maybe TRBD1 (5 bases). The sample here was CD4+ T cells sorted from PBMCs after approximately 18-hour stimulation, taken from a patient who received antiretroviral therapy. The sequence came from an adult man with HIV who was CMV-seropositive. The CDR3 DNA follows: TGTGCCAGCAGCCTCGGGACGAGGATCACTGAAGCTTTCTTT. It is translated as CASSLGTRITEAFF.